What follows are 9 T cell receptor beta chains derived from one specimen sequenced in a study of CD8 T cells in ankylosing spondylitis. TCRdb recomputed calls from the 5' RACE reads with MiXCR, one row per CDR3 protein. The table lists 340,000 or so distinct CDR3 sequences, roughly 14% of them singletons, with about 1% in the top ten. Source material: blood, either unsorted or a sorted T cell fraction (not recorded which). Receptor source: a male donor with ankylosing spondylitis or in good health (not recorded which).

Only a few counts were recorded for this clonotype. CDR3 bases: TGTGCCAGCAGCTCGAGACAGGAGGCCAACACGCAGTATTTT. It is translated as CASSSRQEANTQYF. This chain links TRBV7-2 with TRBJ2-3, with D tentatively TRBD1 (6 bases). This CDR3 is built from 14 residues. Trimming removed 4 bases at V and 9 bases at J, with 17 bases between. Looked up from germline, CDR1 is SGHTA and CDR2 is FQGNSA.

This clonotype has more than one count but fewer than ten. This chain uses TRBV7-9 with TRBJ1-1; TRBD1 is a possible D gene (5 bases). Germline V gene lookup returns CDR1 SEHNR and CDR2 FQNEAQ (reference sequence). The V end was cut by 8 bases, the J end by 4 bases, with 14 bases between. The CDR3 runs 13 residues. CDR3 coding DNA: TGTGCCAGCGAAATCAGGGAGAGCACTGAAGCTTTCTTT. This sequence encodes CASEIRESTEAFF. Complete variable domain (other parts from reference TRBV7-9 and TRBJ1-1): DTGVSQNPRHKITKRGQNVTFRCDPISEHNRLYWYRQTLGQGPEFLTYFQNEAQLEKSRLLSDRFSAERPKGSFSTLEIQRTEQGDSAMYLCASEIRESTEAFFGQGTRLTVV.

Only a few counts were recorded for this clonotype. The chain combines TRBV5-5 with TRBJ2-5; 11 positions agree with TRBD2. Germline assignment: CDR1 SGHKS and CDR2 YYEKEE (reference sequence). The junction had 4 bases not matched to a gene; V was cut back by 3 bases and J by 3 bases. The CDR3 runs to 15 residues. CDR3: CASSSGLAAEETQYF. Here the CDR3 DNA reads TGTGCCAGCAGCTCGGGACTAGCGGCGGAAGAGACCCAGTACTTC.

This clonotype was counted only a few times. The V gene is TRBV7-2, the J gene TRBJ1-5; D uncertain. CDR3 size: 12 residues. Germline V lookup: CDR1 SGHTA, CDR2 FQGNSA. Trimming shortened V by 2 bases and J by 5 bases, and 4 bases separated the two germline ends. The CDR3 spells CASSLKHQPQHF. Here the CDR3 DNA reads TGTGCCAGCAGCTTAAAACATCAGCCCCAGCATTTT. Drawing the rest from reference TRBV7-2 and TRBJ1-5, the complete variable domain is GAGVSQSPSNKVTEKGKDVELRCDPISGHTALYWYRQSLGQGLEFLIYFQGNSAPDKSGLPSDRFSAERTGGSVSTLTIQRTQQEDSAVYLCASSLKHQPQHFGDGTRLSIL.

This clonotype was detected ten times or more. V usage is TRBV29-1 and J usage is TRBJ2-5, with D perhaps matching TRBD1 or TRBD2 (5 bases each). The CDR3 is 12 amino acids. CDR1 and CDR2 (germline): SQVTM, ANQGSEA. Deletions cut 1 base from V and 7 bases from J, with 10 bases between. The DNA of the CDR3 is TGCAGCGTTGAAGTGTCTGGGGGGACCCAGTACTTC. Its translation: CSVEVSGGTQYF.

This clonotype was observed many times. The V and J genes are TRBV6-4 and TRBJ2-6; 9 bases line up with TRBD2. Germline V lookup: CDR1 MRHNA, CDR2 SNTAGT. The CDR3 is 16 residues long. V lost 3 bases and J lost 0; bases outside the gene matches: 0. Here the CDR3 DNA reads TGTGCCAGCAGTGAGCGGGGGGGCTCTGGGGCCAACGTCCTGACTTTC. It codes for CASSERGGSGANVLTF.

This CDR3 is CSAPIGVAKNIQYF. In DNA, the CDR3 is TGCAGTGCACCGATCGGGGTAGCCAAAAACATTCAGTACTTC. J is TRBJ2-4 and V is TRBV20-1; possible D gene TRBD2, 5 bases. Germline CDR1 DFQATT, CDR2 SNEGSKA (reference sequence). The length of the CDR3 is 14 residues. Trimming took 6 bases from V and 0 from J, leaving 12 bases between them.

This clonotype occurred a few times. This chain uses TRBV7-2 with TRBJ2-1; possible D gene TRBD1, 6 bases. The CDR3 length is 16 residues. The V end was cut by 7 bases, the J end by 8 bases, with 24 bases between. Germline values: CDR1 SGHTA, CDR2 FQGNSA. CDR3 sequence: CASTPRWGLLRDEQFF. The CDR3 region has the DNA TGTGCCAGCACCCCCCGGTGGGGGCTACTTAGGGATGAGCAGTTCTTC.

This clonotype was recorded a few times. This sequence joins TRBV5-1 and TRBJ2-7; D gene uncertain. The CDR3 loop spans 12 amino acids. The germline CDR1 and CDR2 sequences are SGHRS and YFSETQ. V dropped 2 bases and J dropped 5 bases, with 8 bases sitting between them. The CDR3 protein is CASSFESHEQYF. The CDR3 DNA reads TGCGCCAGCAGCTTTGAAAGCCACGAGCAGTACTTC.